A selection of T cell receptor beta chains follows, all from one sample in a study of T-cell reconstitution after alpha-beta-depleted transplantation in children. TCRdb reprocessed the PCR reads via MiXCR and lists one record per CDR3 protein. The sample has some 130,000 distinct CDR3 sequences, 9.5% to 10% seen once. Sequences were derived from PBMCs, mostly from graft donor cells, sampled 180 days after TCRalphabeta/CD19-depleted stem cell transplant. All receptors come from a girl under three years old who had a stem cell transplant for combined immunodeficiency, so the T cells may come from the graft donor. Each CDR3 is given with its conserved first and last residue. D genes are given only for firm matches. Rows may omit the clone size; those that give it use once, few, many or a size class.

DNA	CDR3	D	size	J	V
TGTGCCAGCAGAGCTAGAGCGGGAGGCCTCCCCTACGAGCAGTACTTC	CASRARAGGLPYEQYF	TRBD2	-	TRBJ2-7	TRBV7-2
TGCAGCGCCGGGATAGCGGGATGGGGCGGGGAGCTGTTTTTT	CSAGIAGWGGELFF	TRBD2	-	TRBJ2-2	TRBV29-1
TGCAGCGTTGCCGGGACAGGGTCTGAAGCTTTCTTT	CSVAGTGSEAFF	TRBD1	few	TRBJ1-1	TRBV29-1
TGCAGTGCTAGTTGGGTACAGGGGAGCAATCAGCCCCAGCATTTT	CSASWVQGSNQPQHF	TRBD1	few	TRBJ1-5	TRBV20-1
TGCAGTGCTAGGACCCGCACGGACTACGAGCAGTACTTC	CSARTRTDYEQYF	-	few	TRBJ2-7	TRBV20-1
TGTGCCAGCAGCTTCGACAGGGGAGGGGGTTACGAGCAGTACTTC	CASSFDRGGGYEQYF	-	few	TRBJ2-7	TRBV7-9
TGTGCCAGCAGCAGACAGGGTCTGTACAATGAGCAGTTCTTC	CASSRQGLYNEQFF	TRBD1	-	TRBJ2-1	TRBV27
TGTGCCACCGGACCCGGGCTGGCCAAAAACATTCAGTACTTC	CATGPGLAKNIQYF	-	few	TRBJ2-4	TRBV10-3
TGCGCCAGCAGCTGGGACTTTCAAGAGACCCAGTACTTC	CASSWDFQETQYF	-	few	TRBJ2-5	TRBV5-1
TGTGCCATCTCTAGCGGGAGGGCCTCCTACAATGAGCAGTTCTTC	CAISSGRASYNEQFF	TRBD2	-	TRBJ2-1	TRBV19
TGTGCCAGCAGTAGGACTAGCGGGAGCGATGAGCAGTTCTTC	CASSRTSGSDEQFF	TRBD2	many	TRBJ2-1	TRBV12-3/TRBV12-4
TGTGCCAGCTCACCACGGTACGAGCAGTACTTC	CASSPRYEQYF	-	few	TRBJ2-7	TRBV18
TGTGCCAGCCTGCCGGGGGAGCGTTTACCCACAGATACGCAGTATTTT	CASLPGERLPTDTQYF	-	-	TRBJ2-3	TRBV12-3/TRBV12-4
TGTGCCAGCAGCCTTTCGTTGGACAGTAATTCACCCCTCCACTTT	CASSLSLDSNSPLHF	-	-	TRBJ1-6	TRBV3-1
TGTGCCAGCAGCTTAGCAGGCGGGACAGGGCTACGGGAGCAGTACTTC	CASSLAGGTGLREQYF	TRBD1	few	TRBJ2-7	TRBV7-4
TGTGCCAGCAGCTTAACTAGCGGGAGGGCCGTCGGGGAGCTGTTTTTT	CASSLTSGRAVGELFF	TRBD2	-	TRBJ2-2	TRBV7-2
TGTGCCATCAGTCCTGAAACAGGGGGCTACGAGCAGTACTTC	CAISPETGGYEQYF	TRBD1	few	TRBJ2-7	TRBV10-3